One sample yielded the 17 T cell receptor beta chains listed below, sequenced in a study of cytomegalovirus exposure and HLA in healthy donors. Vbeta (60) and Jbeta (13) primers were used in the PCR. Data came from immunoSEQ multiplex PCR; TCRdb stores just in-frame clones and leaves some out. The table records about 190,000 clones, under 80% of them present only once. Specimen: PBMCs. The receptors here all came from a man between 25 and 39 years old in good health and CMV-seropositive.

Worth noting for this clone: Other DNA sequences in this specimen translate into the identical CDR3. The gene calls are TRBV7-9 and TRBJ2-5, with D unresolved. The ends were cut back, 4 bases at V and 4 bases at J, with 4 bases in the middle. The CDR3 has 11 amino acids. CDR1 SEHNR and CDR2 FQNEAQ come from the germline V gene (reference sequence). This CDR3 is CASSSRETQYF. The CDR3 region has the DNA TGTGCCAGCAGCTCCCGAGAGACCCAGTACTTC.

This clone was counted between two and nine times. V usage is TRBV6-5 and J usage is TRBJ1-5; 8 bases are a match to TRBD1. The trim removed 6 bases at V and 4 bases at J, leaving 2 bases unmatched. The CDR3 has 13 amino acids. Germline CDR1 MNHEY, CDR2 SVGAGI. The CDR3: CASRRTGNQPQHF. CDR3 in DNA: TGTGCCAGCAGGCGGACAGGGAATCAGCCCCAGCATTTT.

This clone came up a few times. The CDR3 loop is CASSFRAGGPTDTQYF. CDR3 sequence (DNA): TGTGCCAGCAGCTTTCGGGCGGGGGGACCCACAGATACGCAGTATTTT. V gene TRBV7-3 combines with J gene TRBJ2-3; 8 nucleotides align to TRBD2. Germline V lookup: CDR1 SGHTA, CDR2 FQGTGA. J gave up 2 bases and V 3 bases, and 7 bases lay outside the gene matches. There are 16 residues in the CDR3.

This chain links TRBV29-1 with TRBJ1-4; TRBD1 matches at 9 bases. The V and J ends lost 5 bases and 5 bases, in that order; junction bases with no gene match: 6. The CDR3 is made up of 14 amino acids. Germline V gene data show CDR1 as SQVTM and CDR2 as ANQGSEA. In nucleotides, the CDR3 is TGCAGCGTTATCGGGGACAGGGAAAATGAAAAACTGTTTTTT. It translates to CSVIGDRENEKLFF.

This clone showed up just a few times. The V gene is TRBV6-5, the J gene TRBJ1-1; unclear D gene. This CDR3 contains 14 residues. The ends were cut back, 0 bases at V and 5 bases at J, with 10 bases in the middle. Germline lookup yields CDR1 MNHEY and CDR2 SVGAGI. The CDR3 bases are TGTGCCAGCAGTTACTCATCGGGTCCTACTGAAGCTTTCTTT. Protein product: CASSYSSGPTEAFF.

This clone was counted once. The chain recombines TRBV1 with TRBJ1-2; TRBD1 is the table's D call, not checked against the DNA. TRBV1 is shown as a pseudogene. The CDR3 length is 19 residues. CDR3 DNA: TGCACCAGCAGCCAAGATTGCCCCAGACACTCACACTGGGACTATGGCTACACCTTC. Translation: CTSSQDCPRHSHWDYGYTF.

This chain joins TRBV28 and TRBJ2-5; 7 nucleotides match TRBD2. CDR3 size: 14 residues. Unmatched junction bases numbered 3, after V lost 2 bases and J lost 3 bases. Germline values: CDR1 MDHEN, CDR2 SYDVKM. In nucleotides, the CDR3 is TGTGCCAGCAGTTTAGGGGGGAGGGAAGAGACCCAGTACTTC. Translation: CASSLGGREETQYF.

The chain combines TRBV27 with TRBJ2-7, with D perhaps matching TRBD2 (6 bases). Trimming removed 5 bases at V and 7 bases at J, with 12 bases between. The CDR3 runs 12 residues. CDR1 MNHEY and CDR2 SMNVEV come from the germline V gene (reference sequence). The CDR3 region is CASSGGTGEQYF. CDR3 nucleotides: TGTGCCAGCAGTGGGGGGACCGGAGAGCAGTACTTC.

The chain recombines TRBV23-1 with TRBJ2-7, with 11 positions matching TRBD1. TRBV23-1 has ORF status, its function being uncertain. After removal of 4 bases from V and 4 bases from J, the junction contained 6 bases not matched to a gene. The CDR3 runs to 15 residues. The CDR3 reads CASSRAGTGGYEQYF. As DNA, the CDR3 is TGCGCCAGCAGTCGCGCCGGGACAGGGGGTTACGAGCAGTACTTC.

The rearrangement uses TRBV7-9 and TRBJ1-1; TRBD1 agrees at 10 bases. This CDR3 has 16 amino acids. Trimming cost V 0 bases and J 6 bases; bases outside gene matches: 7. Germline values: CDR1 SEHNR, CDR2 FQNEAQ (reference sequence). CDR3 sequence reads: CASSLALRQGAAEAFF. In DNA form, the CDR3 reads TGTGCCAGCAGCTTAGCGCTGAGACAGGGGGCGGCTGAAGCTTTCTTT.

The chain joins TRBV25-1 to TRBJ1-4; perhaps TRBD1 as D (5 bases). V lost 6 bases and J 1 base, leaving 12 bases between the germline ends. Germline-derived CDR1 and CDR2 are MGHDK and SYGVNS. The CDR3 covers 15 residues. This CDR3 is CASSRSGGTNEKLFF. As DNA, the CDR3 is TGTGCCAGCAGCCGATCGGGGGGAACTAATGAAAAACTGTTTTTT.

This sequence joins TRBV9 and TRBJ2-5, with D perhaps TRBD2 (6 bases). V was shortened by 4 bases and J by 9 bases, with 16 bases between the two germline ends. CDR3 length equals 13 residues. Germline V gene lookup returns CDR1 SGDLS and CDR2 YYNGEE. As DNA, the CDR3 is TGTGCCAGCAGCCCACTTCGGGGGTTGGCCCAGTACTTC. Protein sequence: CASSPLRGLAQYF.

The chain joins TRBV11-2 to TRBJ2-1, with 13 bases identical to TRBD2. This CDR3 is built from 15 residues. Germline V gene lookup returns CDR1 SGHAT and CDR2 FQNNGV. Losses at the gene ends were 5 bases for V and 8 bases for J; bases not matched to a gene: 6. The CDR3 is CASSQTSGGYYEQFF. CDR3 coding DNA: TGTGCCAGCAGCCAGACTAGCGGGGGGTATTATGAGCAGTTCTTC.

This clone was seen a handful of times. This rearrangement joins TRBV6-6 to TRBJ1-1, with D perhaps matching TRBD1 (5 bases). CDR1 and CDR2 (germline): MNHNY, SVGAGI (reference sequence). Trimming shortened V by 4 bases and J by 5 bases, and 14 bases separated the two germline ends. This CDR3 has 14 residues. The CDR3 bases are TGTGCCAGCAGTTTCCCGGGGGGAGGGACTGAAGCTTTCTTT. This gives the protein CASSFPGGGTEAFF.

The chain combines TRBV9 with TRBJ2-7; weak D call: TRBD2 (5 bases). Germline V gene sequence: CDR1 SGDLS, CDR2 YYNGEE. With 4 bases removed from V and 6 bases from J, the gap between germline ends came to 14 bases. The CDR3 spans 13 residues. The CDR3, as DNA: TGTGCCAGCAGCCCCACTAGTTCTCCCGAGCAGTACTTC. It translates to CASSPTSSPEQYF.

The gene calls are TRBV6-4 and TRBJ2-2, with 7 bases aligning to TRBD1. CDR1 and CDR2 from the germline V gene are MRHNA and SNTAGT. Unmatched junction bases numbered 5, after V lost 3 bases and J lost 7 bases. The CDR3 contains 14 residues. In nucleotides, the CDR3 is TGTGCCAGCAGTGAACGAGGGGGCATCGGGGAGCTGTTTTTT. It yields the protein CASSERGGIGELFF.

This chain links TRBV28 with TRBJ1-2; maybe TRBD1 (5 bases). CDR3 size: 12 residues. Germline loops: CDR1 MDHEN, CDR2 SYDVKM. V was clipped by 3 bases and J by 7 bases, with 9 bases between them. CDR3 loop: CASSFLGGGYTF. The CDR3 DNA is TGTGCCAGCAGTTTCTTGGGGGGTGGCTACACCTTC.